This paragraph reports one T cell receptor beta chain. Its antigen specificity is not known. Base qualities are not provided; no much larger clone lies one nucleotide away. The library was built by means of the immunoSEQ multiplex PCR assay. For the multiplex PCR, a mixture combining 60 forward primers for TCR Vbeta segments and 13 reverse primers for TCR Jbeta segments was used. The CDR3 region of rearranged TCR beta genes was amplified from genomic DNA with a multiplex PCR assay. Amplified TCR beta libraries were sequenced as 87-base-pair reads on the Illumina HiSeq System. The authors' analysis ran thus. Across the 640 or so repertoires, a later analysis counted about 81 million unique TCR beta chains, roughly 11 million of which were shared by at least two donors. Raw reads were error-corrected and collapsed into unique sequences by a nearest-neighbor algorithm in which closely related sequences were merged to remove PCR and sequencing errors. V, D and J gene segments were assigned by aligning CDR3 sequences to IMGT reference sequences. For a sequence to be retained, a match of at least six nucleotides was required to both a V gene segment and a J gene segment. A rearrangement was called productive if the CDR3 had no stop codons and remained in frame with V and J, and every other rearrangement was called non-productive. CDR3 was defined by IMGT convention, running from the second conserved V-encoded cysteine to the conserved J-encoded phenylalanine. The earlier analysis of some 600 of the donors excluded sequences that lacked an unambiguous match to a single V gene segment. An earlier analysis of approximately 590 of the donors called V segments functional above 56.7% productive rearrangements and segregating when the between-donor standard deviation exceeded 5%. A statistical classification framework was developed to diagnose cytomegalovirus status using the catalog of TCR beta chain sequences. V and J gene assignment, in a later analysis, came from comparing TCR nucleotide sequences with IMGT/GENE-DB human TR gene sequences. Using the TCRdist pipeline, a later analysis assigned CDR3 sequences along with most-parsimonious VDJ recombination scenarios. In a later analysis, every TCR beta chain was defined by the combination of its CDR3 amino acid sequence and its V-gene family, and reads without a unique V-gene family were dropped. As a way to deal with suspected cross-contamination and a sequencing artifact, a later analysis dropped hundreds of nucleotide sequences that were highly shared and had low generation probability. In a later analysis, a clonal expansion index for each public chain was calculated from normalized within-repertoire ranks of inferred template counts. A later analysis computed generation probabilities with a VDJ recombination model fitted to out-of-frame rearrangements, and checked the results against IGoR. In a later analysis, TCR-TCR, TCR-HLA and TCR-CMV co-occurrence was scored with hypergeometric tests, and a repertoire-size bias correction was applied to TCR pairs. To estimate false discovery rates, a later analysis permuted the HLA or CMV assignments 20 times. A later analysis grouped co-occurring TCRs with DBSCAN, adding TCRdist sequence similarity when clustering within HLA-allele-positive subsets. Co-occurrence clustering excluded repertoires with fewer than 30,000 or more than 120,000 public chains, plus five with anomalous nucleotide sharing. TCRdb mirrors the immuneACCESS table, restricted to in-frame sequences. Some clones are absent from its copies; in checked studies, under half trace to an unresolved V gene, and the reason for the others is unknown. V, J and clone size derive from that table, while D and trimming were established from the DNA sequence. Within this sample are over 95,000 clones, with about 80% of them counted one time only. The ten largest clones add up to 3.4% of the sample.

This specimen comes from a study of cytomegalovirus exposure and HLA in healthy donors (dated by TCRdb to about 2017). Notes on the research overall: According to an earlier analysis of around 600 of the donors, about 180 million T cells yielded some 110 million unique TCR beta sequences and about 280 Gb of sequence data. An earlier analysis of roughly 600 of the donors used high-throughput TCR beta sequencing to judge whether each TCR beta V gene segment behaved as functional or pseudogenic. HLA typing included class I and class II loci at four-digit resolution. Because of strong linkage in the cohort, four to six DR-DQ haplotypes were treated as single units for association and clustering. A later analysis re-examined previously published TCR beta repertoires from 610 or so donors and added high-resolution HLA genotyping to investigate patterns of TCR occurrence. Typing coverage varied by locus: about 620-630 donors for A, B, C, DRB1 and DQB1; approximately 500 for DQA1; over 600 for DPA1; 400 to 480 for DPB1. The study aimed to test whether signatures of past pathogen exposure could be identified by cataloging public T cell receptors. Genome-wide SNP genotypes for about 65% of the roughly 670 donors were used in a later genetic analysis, which treated that subset as a discovery cohort. All discovery cohort repertoires had been generated using a single sequencing platform. Rather than drawing on any new phenotypic data, the later analysis identified candidate immune exposures from TCR beta sequences and the way those sequences occurred across donors. On average, around 240,000 unique TCR beta nucleotide sequences were sequenced per donor among fewer than 500 genotyped donors of the cohort, with 15% to 20% of those sequences being non-productive. An early release that covered more than 550 HLA-typed donors contained about 290 gigabases of sequencing data and 80 million or so unique TCR sequences. The study profiled the T cell repertoires of fewer than 850 subjects by immunosequencing and related them to cytomegalovirus serostatus. Among the 398 genotyped donors, more than 70% belonged to the genetic ancestry cluster associated with self-reported Caucasian donors. Along with the roughly 610-subject first cohort, a separate validation cohort of around 110 different subjects was used. Donor age, sex, ethnicity and CMV serostatus were compiled together with the repertoire data. To predict cytomegalovirus infection status, the study combined high-throughput TCR immunosequencing, statistical association of individual TCRs with disease status, and machine learning.

Results and caveats for the whole study, not just this receptor: According to a later analysis, parvovirus B19, influenza, CMV and Epstein-Barr virus appeared linked to several top co-occurrence clusters. Because some donors lacked HLA typing at each locus, the association tests relied only on the typed subset. Immune exposure information for the cohort was limited to CMV serostatus. In a later analysis, HLA-associated TCR beta chains were found to be more clonally expanded and to have lower generation probabilities than equally common non-associated chains. The cohort was sequenced for TCR beta chains only, and without alpha or paired-chain data the features that could be detected were limited. A later analysis associated about 17,000 TCR beta sequences with specific HLA alleles at a false discovery rate of 0.05. A further reported finding was that TCR beta sequences accurately predicted the HLA-A and HLA-B alleles for most subjects in the first cohort. Because counts were too low, roughly 18 rarely observed V segments, including chromosome 9 orphons, were left out of the earlier analysis of some 600 of the donors. In both the original and validation cohorts, the classifier was reported to diagnose cytomegalovirus status with high specificity and sensitivity. Presence/absence analyses assumed roughly uniform sequencing depth across donors, an assumption that may not hold. When HLA alleles, especially DR and DQ, strongly co-occurred, attributing TCR associations to individual alleles was difficult. According to a later genetic analysis, donors in an Asian-associated ancestry cluster had fewer N-insertions in productive TCRs than the roughly 700-donor mean. In a later analysis, TCR association rates were found to vary across HLA loci, with the most associated TCRs seen for DRB1 alleles and the fewest for HLA-C alleles. Broadly in line with IMGT annotations, most TCR beta V segments showed up in productive rearrangements about 87% or about 30% of the time in an earlier analysis of several hundred of the donors. Most TCR sequences were observed very rarely across donors, whereas some public TCRs were present in many individuals. In a later analysis, most CMV-associated TCR beta chains were found to appear HLA-restricted, with HLA associations seemingly driven largely by CMV exposure. Some IMGT-functional V segments, including TRBV6-2 and TRBV6-3, could not be distinguished by the 87-base-pair reads and were therefore excluded. Linkage disequilibrium might explain the correlated functional status among segregating V segments, but an unknown experimental factor could not be excluded. A cluster of highly shared sequence variants was judged likely to represent a technical artifact of the sequencing pipeline. In the study, some 160 TCR beta chains were listed as associated with cytomegalovirus. In vitro tests confirmed that three of the cytomegalovirus-associated TCR beta chains recognize cytomegalovirus antigens. In a later genetic analysis, a missense DCLRE1C variant was associated with V-gene and J-gene trimming of TCR beta chains, and the association was replicated in an independent cohort. According to the authors, the approach could potentially be generalized to other disease states and immunological phenotypes.

V is trimmed back by 6 bases and J by 5 bases, and the junction contains 2 bases that no gene match accounts for. From cysteine to phenylalanine, the CDR3 is 13 amino acids long. Just the 39-base CDR3 DNA is kept, in frame starting at base 1. The germline V gene (reference sequence) supplies CDR1 LNHNV and CDR2 YYDKDF. The cohort was made up of around 720 healthy bone marrow donors. All cohort members were sampled while nominally healthy, although unrecorded immune exposures were likely present. The donor tested CMV seronegative and was one of the 352 seronegative cohort members. Every donor gave a peripheral blood sample, and the peripheral blood mononuclear cells from that sample were used for TCR beta sequencing. Genomic DNA was extracted from the blood cell samples with the Qiagen DNeasy Blood Extraction Kit.

The sample comprised PBMCs. The receptor chain draws on TRBV15 and TRBJ2-1, with TRBD2 matching 9 junction bases. The origin of this receptor is a man in his forties in good health and CMV-seronegative. In nucleotide form, the sequence is TGTGCCACCAGGGCTAGCGGGAACAATGAGCAGTTCTTC. It codes for CATRASGNNEQFF.